These 19 T cell receptor beta chains were all obtained from the same sample, sequenced in a study of post-analysis software for immune sequencing data. Which antigens these TCRs recognize remains unknown. cDNA libraries for TCR beta contained unique molecular identifiers. From the PCR reads, TCRdb called clonotypes with MiXCR, one entry per CDR3 protein. The profile shows hundreds of thousands of distinct CDR3 sequences, about 60% of them singletons. Study-wide points: Patients showed TRBV5-6, TRBV5-1 and TRBV20-1 among 4 or 5 TRBV segments more frequent than in controls.

The specimen sequenced was blood. The receptors come from a girl aged 2-10 years with multiple sclerosis.

This clonotype was seen a handful of times. The genes are TRBV11-2 and TRBJ1-2; TRBD1 agrees at 10 bases. The CDR3 loop spans 15 amino acids. Looked up from germline, CDR1 is SGHAT and CDR2 is FQNNGV. Unmatched junction bases numbered 8, after V lost 7 bases and J lost 3 bases. Written as DNA, the CDR3 is TGTGCCAGCACAGGGACAGGGGACGGTGACTATGGCTACACCTTC. It codes for CASTGTGDGDYGYTF.

V and J are TRBV5-1 and TRBJ2-1; 13 nucleotides agree with TRBD2. This CDR3 comprises 14 residues. Germline CDR1 reads SGHRS; CDR2 reads YFSETQ. V was clipped by 5 bases and J by 9 bases; unmatched bases: 5. CDR3 DNA: TGCGCCAGCAGTAGGACTAGCGGGGGTTTTGAGCAGTTCTTC. Its protein product is CASSRTSGGFEQFF.

The chain carries TRBV4-1 and TRBJ2-1; 8 bases line up with TRBD1. Looked up from germline, CDR1 is MGHRA and CDR2 is YSYEKL. The CDR3 loop spans 15 amino acids. J gave up 5 bases and V 4 bases, and 7 bases lay outside the gene matches. The CDR3 DNA is TGCGCCAGCAGCCCCTCCCAGGGGGCAAACAATGAGCAGTTCTTC. Its translation is CASSPSQGANNEQFF.

This clonotype was picked up a small number of times. This rearrangement joins TRBV11-2 to TRBJ2-5; 7 bases align to TRBD2. This CDR3 spans 14 amino acids. V shed 7 bases, J shed 3 bases, and the junction held 8 bases outside the gene matches. Per germline, CDR1 SGHAT and CDR2 FQNNGV. CDR3 coding DNA: TGTGCCAGCACCCGGGTGGGGGGGAAAGAGACCCAGTACTTC. This gives the protein CASTRVGGKETQYF.

There are a few counts of this clonotype. This chain joins TRBV3-1 and TRBJ2-1; 7 nucleotides match TRBD2. CDR3 length: 16 residues. The germline CDR1 and CDR2 sequences are LGHDT and YNNKEL (reference sequence). With 4 bases clipped from V and 6 bases from J, the junction kept 12 bases outside the gene matches. The CDR3 DNA follows: TGTGCCAGCAGCCTGCGGGACTACCCCAGTTCCAATGAGCAGTTCTTC. It codes for CASSLRDYPSSNEQFF.

The chain employs TRBV7-2 and TRBJ1-2; D call uncertain. The CDR3 is 13 amino acids. Deletions cut 3 bases from V and 6 bases from J, with 11 bases between. The germline CDR1 and CDR2 sequences are SGHTA and FQGNSA. The chain's CDR3 is CASSLGRVDGYTF. CDR3 nucleotides: TGTGCCAGCAGCTTGGGAAGGGTCGATGGCTACACCTTC.

The chain carries TRBV20-1 and TRBJ2-3; TRBD2 might be the D (5 bases). The CDR3 extends over 13 amino acids. V gave up 1 base and J gave up 2 bases, with 7 bases separating them. From germline, CDR1 is DFQATT and CDR2 SNEGSKA (reference sequence). The CDR3 region has the DNA TGCAGTGCTAGAGTACTAGTCACAGATACGCAGTATTTT. As protein: CSARVLVTDTQYF.

This sequence joins TRBV29-1 and TRBJ1-2, with D tentatively TRBD1 (6 bases). In germline, CDR1 is SQVTM, CDR2 ANQGSEA. CDR3 length: 11 residues. Trimming left V 7 bases short and J 4 bases short, with 10 bases between. CDR3 residues: CSAEGVYGYTF. CDR3 bases: TGCAGCGCTGAGGGGGTCTATGGCTACACCTTC.

The V and J genes are TRBV6-1 and TRBJ2-4; 9 nucleotides match TRBD2. V dropped 5 bases and J dropped 0; count of bases not matched to a gene: 8. The CDR3 has 17 amino acids. CDR1 is MNHNS, CDR2 SASEGT, per germline. CDR3 sequence: CASSPGAGGLAKNIQYF. In DNA, the CDR3 is TGTGCCAGCAGTCCAGGAGCGGGAGGCCTAGCCAAAAACATTCAGTACTTC.

This clonotype was recorded a few times. This sequence joins TRBV6-6 and TRBJ1-6; 7 bases are a match to TRBD1. This CDR3 region has 16 residues. J gave up 7 bases and V 0 bases, and 6 bases lay outside the gene matches. CDR1 and CDR2 from the germline V gene are MNHNY and SVGAGI (reference sequence). The CDR3 bases are TGTGCCAGCAGTTACTCACCGGGACAGTCGAATTCACCCCTCCACTTT. Its translation: CASSYSPGQSNSPLHF.

The rearrangement joins TRBV7-9 to TRBJ2-3; a possible D gene is TRBD1 (6 bases). The CDR3 spans 16 residues. Germline V lookup: CDR1 SEHNR, CDR2 FQNEAQ (reference sequence). Trimming pared 5 bases from V and 0 bases from J, leaving 15 bases between. In nucleotides, the CDR3 is TGTGCCAGCAGCCCCCGGGACATCGCTAGCACAGATACGCAGTATTTT. As protein: CASSPRDIASTDTQYF.

The genes are TRBV27 and TRBJ2-1, with 9 bases that match TRBD1. Germline CDR1 is MNHEY and CDR2 is SMNVEV (reference sequence). J lost 12 bases, V lost 2 bases, and 11 bases had no gene match. The CDR3 has 15 amino acids. CDR3 bases: TGTGCCAGCAGTTTAACCCGACAGGGGGTGGCCCCGCAGTTCTTC. Protein product: CASSLTRQGVAPQFF.

The chain joins TRBV6-4 to TRBJ2-7, with unresolved D. V was pared by 8 bases and J by 6 bases, with 17 bases between. CDR3 length: 13 amino acids. Germline CDR1 MRHNA, CDR2 SNTAGT. For the CDR3, the DNA is TGTGCCAGCCCCCGGAGACCGGGCTCCGAGCAGTACTTC. Translating gives CASPRRPGSEQYF.

The V and J genes are TRBV5-6 and TRBJ2-5, with a tentative D call TRBD2 (6 bases). V was clipped by 4 bases and J by 0 bases, with 10 bases between them. The CDR3 covers 14 residues. Germline loops: CDR1 SGHDT, CDR2 YYEEEE. CDR3 residues: CASSIREYQETQYF. For the CDR3, the DNA is TGTGCCAGCAGCATCCGGGAGTACCAAGAGACCCAGTACTTC.

The chain has TRBV6-2 or TRBV6-3 and TRBJ2-1; D remains ambiguous. The CDR3 runs 18 residues. V was cut by 0 bases and J by 0 bases, with 15 bases left in between. CDR1 and CDR2 from the germline V gene are MNHEY and SVGEGT. The CDR3 reads CASSYSWIAASSYNEQFF. In DNA, the CDR3 is TGTGCCAGCAGTTACTCTTGGATAGCTGCTTCCTCCTACAATGAGCAGTTCTTC.

The chain has TRBV4-2 and TRBJ1-5, with D hard to call. The germline V gene encodes CDR1 LGHNA and CDR2 YNFKEQ. CDR3 length equals 18 residues. V lost 1 base to trimming and J lost 0 bases, with 16 bases between them. The CDR3 DNA is TGTGCCAGCAGCCAAGTTCCTCTCGGACGGTATAGCAATCAGCCCCAGCATTTT. This translates into CASSQVPLGRYSNQPQHF.

The chain employs TRBV12-3 or TRBV12-4 and TRBJ1-1; D is unresolved. V shed 5 bases and J shed 1 base, with 14 bases lying between them. The CDR3 has 15 residues. The chain's CDR3 is CASSPHSVPNTEAFF. The CDR3 DNA reads TGTGCCAGCAGTCCACACAGTGTTCCGAACACTGAAGCTTTCTTT.

In this sample, this clonotype turned up once. The chain recombines TRBV11-2 with TRBJ2-3; 7 bases align to TRBD2. The V and J ends lost 8 bases and 2 bases, in that order; junction bases with no gene match: 4. The germline gives CDR1 SGHAT, CDR2 FQNNGV. CDR3 length: 13 residues. The CDR3 DNA sequence: TGTGCCAGCCGGGACTACATCACAGATACGCAGTATTTT. It encodes CASRDYITDTQYF.

J is TRBJ2-3 and V is TRBV20-1; D gene unclear. The V end lost 0 bases, the J end lost 3 bases, and 16 bases lay between the germline ends. CDR3 length equals 16 residues. Germline V gene sequence: CDR1 DFQATT, CDR2 SNEGSKA (reference sequence). CDR3 residues: CSARETTVRHTDTQYF. In DNA form, the CDR3 reads TGCAGTGCTAGAGAGACGACGGTCAGACATACAGATACGCAGTATTTT.